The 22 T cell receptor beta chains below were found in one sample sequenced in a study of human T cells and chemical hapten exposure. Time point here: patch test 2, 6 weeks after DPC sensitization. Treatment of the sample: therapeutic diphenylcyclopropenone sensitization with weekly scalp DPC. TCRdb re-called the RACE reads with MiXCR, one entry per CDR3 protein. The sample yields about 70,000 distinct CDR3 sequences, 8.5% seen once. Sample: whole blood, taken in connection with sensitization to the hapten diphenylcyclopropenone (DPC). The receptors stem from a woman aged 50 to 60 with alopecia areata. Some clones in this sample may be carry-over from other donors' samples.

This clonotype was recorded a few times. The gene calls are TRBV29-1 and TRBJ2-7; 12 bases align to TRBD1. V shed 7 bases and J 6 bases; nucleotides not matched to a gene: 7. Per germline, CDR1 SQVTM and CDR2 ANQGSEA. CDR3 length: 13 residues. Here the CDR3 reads CSAKGQGAREQYF. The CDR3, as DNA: TGCAGCGCAAAGGGACAGGGGGCGCGCGAGCAGTACTTC.

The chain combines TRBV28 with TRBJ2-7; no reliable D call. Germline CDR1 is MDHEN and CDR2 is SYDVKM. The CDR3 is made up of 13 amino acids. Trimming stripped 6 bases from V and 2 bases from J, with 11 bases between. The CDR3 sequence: CASSLPRTYEQYF. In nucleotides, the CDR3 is TGTGCCAGCAGCCTGCCTCGAACCTACGAGCAGTACTTC.

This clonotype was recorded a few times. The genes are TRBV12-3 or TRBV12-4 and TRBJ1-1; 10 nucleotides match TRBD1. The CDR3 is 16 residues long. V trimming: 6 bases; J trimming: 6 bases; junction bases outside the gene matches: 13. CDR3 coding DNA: TGTGCCAGCAGCATTCCCGGGACAGGGGATAGCGCTGAAGCTTTCTTT. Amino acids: CASSIPGTGDSAEAFF.

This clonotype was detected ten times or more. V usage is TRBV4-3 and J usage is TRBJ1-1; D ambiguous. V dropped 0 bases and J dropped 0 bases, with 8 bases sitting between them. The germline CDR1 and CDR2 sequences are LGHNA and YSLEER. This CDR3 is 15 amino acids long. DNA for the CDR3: TGCGCCAGCAGCCAAGATCTACGCATGAACACTGAAGCTTTCTTT. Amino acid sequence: CASSQDLRMNTEAFF.

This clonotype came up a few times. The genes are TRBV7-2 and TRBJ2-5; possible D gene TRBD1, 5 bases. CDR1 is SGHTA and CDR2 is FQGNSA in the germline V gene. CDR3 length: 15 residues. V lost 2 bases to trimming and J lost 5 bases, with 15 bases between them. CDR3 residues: CASSLRMGHGETQYF. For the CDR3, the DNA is TGTGCCAGCAGCTTAAGGATGGGGCATGGGGAGACCCAGTACTTC.

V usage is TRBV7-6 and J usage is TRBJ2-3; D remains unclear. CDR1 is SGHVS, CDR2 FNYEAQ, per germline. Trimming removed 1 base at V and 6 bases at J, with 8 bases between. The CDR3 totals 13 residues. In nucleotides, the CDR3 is TGTGCCAGCAGCTTAGTCCCCAAGGATACGCAGTATTTT. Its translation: CASSLVPKDTQYF.

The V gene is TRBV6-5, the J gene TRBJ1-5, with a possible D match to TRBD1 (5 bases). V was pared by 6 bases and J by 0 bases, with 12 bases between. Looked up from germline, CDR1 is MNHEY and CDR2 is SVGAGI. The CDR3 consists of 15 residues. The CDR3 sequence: CASRLGRNSNQPQHF. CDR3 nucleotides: TGTGCCAGCAGATTGGGACGGAATAGCAATCAGCCCCAGCATTTT.

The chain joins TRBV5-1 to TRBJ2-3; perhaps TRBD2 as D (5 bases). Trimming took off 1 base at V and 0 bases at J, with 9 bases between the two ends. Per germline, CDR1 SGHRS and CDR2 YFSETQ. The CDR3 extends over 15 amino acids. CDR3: CASSLMSGSTDTQYF. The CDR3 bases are TGCGCCAGCAGCTTGATGAGCGGAAGCACAGATACGCAGTATTTT.

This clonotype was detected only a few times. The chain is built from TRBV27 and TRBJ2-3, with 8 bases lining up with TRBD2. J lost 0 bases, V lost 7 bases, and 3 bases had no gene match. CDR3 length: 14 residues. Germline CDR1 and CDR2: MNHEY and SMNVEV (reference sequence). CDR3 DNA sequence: TGTGCCAGCACCCGACTAGCGAGCACAGATACGCAGTATTTT. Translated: CASTRLASTDTQYF.

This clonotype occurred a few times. The CDR3 protein is CSARNHAGVTDTQYF. DNA of the CDR3: TGCAGTGCTAGGAATCATGCGGGAGTCACCGATACGCAGTATTTT. V gene TRBV20-1 combines with J gene TRBJ2-3, with 7 bases fitting TRBD2. CDR1 and CDR2 from the germline V gene are DFQATT and SNEGSKA (reference sequence). J lost 6 bases, V lost 3 bases, and 12 bases had no gene match. The CDR3 has 15 amino acids.

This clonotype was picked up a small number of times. CDR3 DNA sequence: TGCGCCAGCAGCCAAGAGTCTAGCGGGGGCTACTACGAGCAGTACTTC. It encodes CASSQESSGGYYEQYF. V gene TRBV4-1 combines with J gene TRBJ2-7; the match to TRBD2 covers 10 bases. This CDR3 contains 16 residues. In germline, CDR1 is MGHRA, CDR2 YSYEKL. Germline trimming cut 0 bases from V and 3 bases from J; bases unmatched to any gene: 5.

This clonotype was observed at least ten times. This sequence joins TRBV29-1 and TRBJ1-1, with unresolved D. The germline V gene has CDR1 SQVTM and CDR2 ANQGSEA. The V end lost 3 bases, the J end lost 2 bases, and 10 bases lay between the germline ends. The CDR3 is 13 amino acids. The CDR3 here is CSVDDRPNTEAFF. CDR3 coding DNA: TGCAGCGTTGATGATCGACCCAACACTGAAGCTTTCTTT.

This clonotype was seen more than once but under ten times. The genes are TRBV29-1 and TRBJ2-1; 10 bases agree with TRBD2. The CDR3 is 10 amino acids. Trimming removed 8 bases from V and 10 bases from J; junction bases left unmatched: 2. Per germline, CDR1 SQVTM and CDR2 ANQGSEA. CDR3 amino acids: CSSSGGEQFF. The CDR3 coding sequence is TGCAGCAGTAGCGGGGGGGAGCAGTTCTTC.

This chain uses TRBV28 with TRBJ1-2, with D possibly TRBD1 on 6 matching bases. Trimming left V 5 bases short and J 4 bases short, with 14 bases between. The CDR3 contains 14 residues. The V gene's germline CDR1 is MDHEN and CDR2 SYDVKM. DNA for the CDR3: TGTGCCAGCAGTAATACAGGACAGCCCTATGGCTACACCTTC. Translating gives CASSNTGQPYGYTF.

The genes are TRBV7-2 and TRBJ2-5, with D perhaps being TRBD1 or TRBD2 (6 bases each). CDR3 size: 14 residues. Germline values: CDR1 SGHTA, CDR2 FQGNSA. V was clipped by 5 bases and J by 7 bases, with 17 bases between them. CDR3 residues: CASSPGASSGTQYF. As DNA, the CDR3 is TGTGCCAGCAGCCCGGGGGCTAGCTCGGGGACCCAGTACTTC. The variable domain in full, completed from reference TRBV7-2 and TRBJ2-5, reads GAGVSQSPSNKVTEKGKDVELRCDPISGHTALYWYRQSLGQGLEFLIYFQGNSAPDKSGLPSDRFSAERTGGSVSTLTIQRTQQEDSAVYLCASSPGASSGTQYFGPGTRLLVL.

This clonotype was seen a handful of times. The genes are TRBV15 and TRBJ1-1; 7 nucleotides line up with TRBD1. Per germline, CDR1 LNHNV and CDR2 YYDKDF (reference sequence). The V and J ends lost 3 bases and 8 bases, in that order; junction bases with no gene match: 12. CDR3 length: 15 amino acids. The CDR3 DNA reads TGTGCCACCAGCAGGGAAGTACAGGGGCGGCAGGAAGCTTTCTTT. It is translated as CATSREVQGRQEAFF.

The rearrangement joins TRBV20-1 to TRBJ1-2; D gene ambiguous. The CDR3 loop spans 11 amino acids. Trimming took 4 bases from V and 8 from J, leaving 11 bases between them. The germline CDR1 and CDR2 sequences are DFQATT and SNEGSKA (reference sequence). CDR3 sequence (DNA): TGCAGTGCTATCTTGCCCGGAGGCTACACCTTC. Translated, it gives CSAILPGGYTF.

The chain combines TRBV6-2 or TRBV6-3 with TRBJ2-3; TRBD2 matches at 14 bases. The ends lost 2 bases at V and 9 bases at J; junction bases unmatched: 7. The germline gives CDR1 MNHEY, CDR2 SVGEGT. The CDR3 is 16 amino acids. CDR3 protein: CASSYRLAGGVRTQYF. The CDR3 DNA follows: TGTGCCAGCAGTTACCGACTAGCGGGAGGGGTCAGGACGCAGTATTTT.

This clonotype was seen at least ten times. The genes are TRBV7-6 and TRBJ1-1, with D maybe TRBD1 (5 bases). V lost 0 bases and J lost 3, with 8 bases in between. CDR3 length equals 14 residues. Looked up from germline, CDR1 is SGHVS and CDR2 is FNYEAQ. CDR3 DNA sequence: TGTGCCAGCAGCTTAGCCCCAGGGTACACTGAAGCTTTCTTT. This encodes CASSLAPGYTEAFF.

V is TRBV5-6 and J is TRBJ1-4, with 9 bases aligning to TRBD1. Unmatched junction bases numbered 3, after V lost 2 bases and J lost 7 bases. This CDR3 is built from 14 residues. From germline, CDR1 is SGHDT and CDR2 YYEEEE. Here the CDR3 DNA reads TGTGCCAGCAGCTTCGGACAGGGGATTGAAAAACTGTTTTTT. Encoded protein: CASSFGQGIEKLFF. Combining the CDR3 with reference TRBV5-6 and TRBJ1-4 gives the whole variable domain DAGVTQSPTHLIKTRGQQVTLRCSPKSGHDTVSWYQQALGQGPQFIFQYYEEEERQRGNFPDRFSGHQFPNYSSELNVNALLLGDSALYLCASSFGQGIEKLFFGSGTQLSVL.

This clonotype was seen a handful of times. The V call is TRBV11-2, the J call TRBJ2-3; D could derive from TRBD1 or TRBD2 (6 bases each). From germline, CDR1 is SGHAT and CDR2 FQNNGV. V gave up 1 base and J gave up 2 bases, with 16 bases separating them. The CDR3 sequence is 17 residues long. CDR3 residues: CASSLGRSTGATDTQYF. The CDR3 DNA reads TGTGCCAGCAGCTTAGGAAGGAGTACGGGGGCCACAGATACGCAGTATTTT. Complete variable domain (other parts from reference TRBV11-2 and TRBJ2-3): EAGVAQSPRYKIIEKRQSVAFWCNPISGHATLYWYQQILGQGPKLLIQFQNNGVVDDSQLPKDRFSAERLKGVDSTLKIQPAKLEDSAVYLCASSLGRSTGATDTQYFGPGTRLTVL.

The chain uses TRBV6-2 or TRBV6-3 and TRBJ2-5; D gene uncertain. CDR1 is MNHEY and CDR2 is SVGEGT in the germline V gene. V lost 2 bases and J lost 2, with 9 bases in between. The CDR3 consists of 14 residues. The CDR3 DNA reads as TGTGCCAGCAGTTACATCGCAGGACAAGAGACCCAGTACTTC. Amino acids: CASSYIAGQETQYF.